This T cell receptor beta chain was captured by sequencing in a study of response to subunit inactivated influenza vaccine. Points from the study as a whole: That few new T cells are recruited by each seasonal influenza vaccination was the authors' suggestion.

MiXCR, run by TCRdb on the RT-PCR reads, gives a single entry per CDR3 protein. The sample has hundreds of thousands of distinct CDR3 sequences, 14% seen once. Trimming shortened V by 3 bases and J by 8 bases, and 8 bases separated the two germline ends. Germline CDR1 reads ENHRY; CDR2 reads SYGVKD. The CDR3 contains 12 residues. Regarding this clonotype: The antigen is unknown.

This clonotype was sampled from a man aged 50 or older who received an inactivated influenza vaccine. Sample: PBMCs from blood, taken 14 days before vaccination. The V gene is TRBV10-3, the J gene TRBJ2-1; D is possibly TRBD1 (6 bases). The CDR3 nucleotides are TGTGCCATCAGTGATACAGGGTATGAGCAGTTCTTC. This sequence encodes CAISDTGYEQFF.